This T cell receptor beta chain was obtained from a study of blood T cell repertoires in COVID-19. Overall study context: Samples representing acute and convalescent COVID-19 were sourced from the United States, Italy and Spain.

Unmatched junction bases numbered 5, after V lost 5 bases and J lost 1 base. CDR3 length: 15 residues. Germline lookup yields CDR1 SGHTA and CDR2 FQGNSA. Original processing notes: Estimation of nucleated cell counts relied on the amplification of reference gene primers. TCRdb keeps only in-frame clones here, not all; method: immunoSEQ multiplex PCR. The V and J calls and clone size were taken over from that table, and D and trimming were inferred from the DNA. The profile shows roughly 200,000 clones, about three quarters of them singletons. This TCR was recovered from a woman in her forties or fifties with active or convalescent COVID-19. The sequencing sample was made of peripheral blood. The chain combines TRBV7-2 with TRBJ2-5; 9 bases fit TRBD2. The CDR3 region is CASSTVAGAQETQYF. For the CDR3, the DNA is TGTGCCAGCAGCACCGTAGCGGGGGCCCAAGAGACCCAGTACTTC.